This passage covers 13 T cell receptor beta chains from one sample sequenced in a study of blood T cell repertoires in COVID-19. Profiled with immunoSEQ multiplex PCR; TCRdb holds only in-frame clones, not every one. The repertoire holds around 140,000 clones, with around nine tenths as singletons. Sequences were obtained from peripheral blood. The receptors derive from a human donor in a cohort sampled during active COVID-19.

The chain carries TRBV7-2 and TRBJ2-5; D gene uncertain. This CDR3 region has 14 residues. Germline CDR1 is SGHTA and CDR2 is FQGNSA. V lost 6 bases and J 0 bases, leaving 11 bases between the germline ends. The CDR3 DNA reads as TGTGCCAGCAGTTTAAATGGGCACCAAGAGACCCAGTACTTC. Its protein product is CASSLNGHQETQYF.

A note on this clone: The same CDR3 is also encoded by other DNA sequences in this sample. The chain recombines TRBV7-2 with TRBJ1-2, with no clear D. This CDR3 is built from 13 residues. Germline V lookup: CDR1 SGHTA, CDR2 FQGNSA. V lost 2 bases, J lost 4 bases, and 8 bases lay in between. The CDR3 here is CASSLRSGYGYTF. The DNA of the CDR3 is TGTGCCAGCAGCTTACGGTCAGGCTATGGCTACACCTTC.

This rearrangement joins TRBV7-9 to TRBJ1-5; 11 bases map to TRBD1. This CDR3 contains 15 residues. V shed 4 bases and J 6 bases; nucleotides not matched to a gene: 5. Per germline, CDR1 SEHNR and CDR2 FQNEAQ (reference sequence). As DNA, the CDR3 is TGTGCCAGCAGCTACGGACAGGGGGCACGTCAGCCCCAGCATTTT. It encodes CASSYGQGARQPQHF.

The chain joins TRBV4-1 to TRBJ1-6, with 9 bases fitting TRBD1. With V trimmed by 4 bases and J by 9 bases, 7 bases remained unmatched. The V gene's germline CDR1 is MGHRA and CDR2 YSYEKL. The CDR3 length is 15 residues. The chain's CDR3 is CASSPQGARSSPLHF. DNA for the CDR3: TGCGCCAGCAGCCCACAGGGGGCACGTAGTTCACCCCTCCACTTT.

The chain recombines TRBV12-3 or TRBV12-4 with TRBJ2-1, with 8 bases matching TRBD1. The V gene end was trimmed by 4 bases and the J gene end by 8 bases; junction bases not matched to a gene: 1. This CDR3 comprises 12 residues. CDR3 in DNA: TGTGCCAGCAGTTCGGACAGGGATGAGCAGTTCTTC. The encoded protein is CASSSDRDEQFF.

The V and J genes are TRBV6-5 and TRBJ2-6; D perhaps matches TRBD1 (5 bases). Per germline, CDR1 MNHEY and CDR2 SVGAGI. V lost 7 bases and J 0 bases, leaving 10 bases between the germline ends. The CDR3 is made up of 15 amino acids. The CDR3 DNA is TGTGCCAGCACCAAACAGGTCTCTGGGGCCAACGTCCTGACTTTC. Translated: CASTKQVSGANVLTF.

This clone has just one count. The chain has TRBV7-6 and TRBJ2-3; maybe TRBD1 (5 bases). The length of the CDR3 is 15 residues. V was cut by 1 base and J by 6 bases, with 14 bases left in between. The germline gives CDR1 SGHVS, CDR2 FNYEAQ. The CDR3 nucleotides are TGTGCCAGCAGCTTAGAGTCGCAGGGCAGCGATACGCAGTATTTT. This codes for CASSLESQGSDTQYF.

Comments on this clone: Other nucleotide sequences in the sample specify the same CDR3. This rearrangement joins TRBV2 to TRBJ2-3, with 7 bases lining up with TRBD1. The CDR3 is 15 amino acids. Germline V gene lookup returns CDR1 SNHLY and CDR2 FYNNEI. After removal of 1 base from V and 2 bases from J, the junction contained 3 bases not matched to a gene. CDR3 sequence (DNA): TGTGCCAGCAGTGAAGACAGGGGCTTCACAGATACGCAGTATTTT. This gives the protein CASSEDRGFTDTQYF.

The rearrangement uses TRBV9 and TRBJ2-2, with D unresolved. The V and J ends lost 4 bases and 5 bases respectively, with 12 bases between them. CDR1 is SGDLS, CDR2 YYNGEE, per germline. This CDR3 comprises 14 residues. The DNA of the CDR3 is TGTGCCAGCAGCCCTCTGGGCAGAACCGGGGAGCTGTTTTTT. This gives the protein CASSPLGRTGELFF.

The chain links TRBV4-1 to TRBJ2-3; D possibly corresponds to TRBD2 (6 bases). V dropped 0 bases and J dropped 2 bases, with 18 bases sitting between them. This CDR3 has 18 amino acids. Germline lookup yields CDR1 MGHRA and CDR2 YSYEKL. The CDR3 coding sequence is TGCGCCAGCAGCCAAGATCCAGGCGGGGAGGCTCTCACAGATACGCAGTATTTT. It encodes CASSQDPGGEALTDTQYF.

This chain connects TRBV7-9 to TRBJ1-1, with TRBD1 matching over 12 bases. In germline, CDR1 is SEHNR, CDR2 FQNEAQ (reference sequence). The CDR3 length is 16 residues. J was trimmed by 3 bases and V by 6 bases; bases with no gene match: 8. CDR3 sequence: CASSHAGTGGYTEAFF. The CDR3 DNA reads as TGTGCCAGCAGTCACGCCGGGACAGGGGGCTACACTGAAGCTTTCTTT.

This clone was seen only once. This sequence joins TRBV2 and TRBJ2-1; TRBD2 matches at 8 bases. CDR3 length equals 18 residues. J was trimmed by 6 bases and V by 7 bases; bases with no gene match: 20. Germline CDR1 and CDR2: SNHLY and FYNNEI. The CDR3 DNA sequence: TGTGCCAGCACCCCCGTGACTAGCGCGGCGTTATCCCCCAATGAGCAGTTCTTC. Translated: CASTPVTSAALSPNEQFF.

This CDR3 reads CASSQGASGGGETQYF. CDR3 DNA sequence: TGTGCCAGCAGCCAAGGTGCTAGCGGGGGCGGAGAGACCCAGTACTTC. V is TRBV3-1 (or the pseudogene TRBV3-2) and J is TRBJ2-5, with 10 bases matching TRBD2. Germline assignment: CDR1 LGHDT and CDR2 YNNKEL (reference sequence). The CDR3 runs 16 residues. V was clipped by 1 base and J by 4 bases; unmatched bases: 6.